A selection of T cell receptor beta chains follows, all from one sample in a study of cytomegalovirus exposure and HLA in healthy donors. Assay used: immunoSEQ multiplex PCR; TCRdb lists only in-frame clones, some missing. The sample lists about 100,000 clones; about 79% were seen once. The specimen was PBMCs. These receptors were collected from a female donor in good health and CMV-seropositive. The CDR3 runs from the conserved cysteine through the conserved F or W. Each record gives: CDR3 DNA, CDR3 protein, D gene, J gene, CDR3 length, V gene, clone size. A D gene is named only where the DNA matches it firmly. Size is stated for part of the rows, as once, few or many counts, or as a class when the clone is expanded.

CDR3nt: TGTGCCAGCAGCCAGGGGCTAGCGGGGGGGCCCGGCAATGAGCAGTTCTTC; CDR3aa: CASSQGLAGGPGNEQFF; d_gene: TRBD2; j_gene: TRBJ2-1; len: 17; v_gene: TRBV4-2; abundance: -
CDR3nt: TGTGCCAGTAGTGGGGACAGGGGGCGCGGACGAGGCAATCAGCCCCAGCATTTT; CDR3aa: CASSGDRGRGRGNQPQHF; d_gene: TRBD1; j_gene: TRBJ1-5; len: 18; v_gene: TRBV19; abundance: few
CDR3nt: TGCGCCAGCAGCCCCCAGGGGTGGGAGACCCAGTACTTC; CDR3aa: CASSPQGWETQYF; d_gene: -; j_gene: TRBJ2-5; len: 13; v_gene: TRBV4-1; abundance: -
CDR3nt: TGTGCCAGTGGCGTACAGGGGTACGAGCAGTACTTC; CDR3aa: CASGVQGYEQYF; d_gene: TRBD1; j_gene: TRBJ2-7; len: 12; v_gene: TRBV19; abundance: -
CDR3nt: TGCGCCAGCAGCCCCCCCCCTTCTGGAAACACCATATATTTT; CDR3aa: CASSPPPSGNTIYF; d_gene: -; j_gene: TRBJ1-3; len: 14; v_gene: TRBV5-1; abundance: -
CDR3nt: TGCAGCGTCACGGTCGGGAGCTCCTACAATGAGCAGTTCTTC; CDR3aa: CSVTVGSSYNEQFF; d_gene: -; j_gene: TRBJ2-1; len: 14; v_gene: TRBV29-1; abundance: -
CDR3nt: TGTGCCAGCAGCCAAGATGAGGGTAGCGGGACCCGGGGTGAGCAGTTCTTC; CDR3aa: CASSQDEGSGTRGEQFF; d_gene: TRBD2; j_gene: TRBJ2-1; len: 17; v_gene: TRBV4-2; abundance: -
CDR3nt: TGTGCCAGCAGCTTAGGTGGAACTGGGGCCAACGGCCTGACTTTC; CDR3aa: CASSLGGTGANGLTF; d_gene: -; j_gene: TRBJ2-6; len: 15; v_gene: TRBV7-8; abundance: -
CDR3nt: TGCGCCAGCAGCCAAGGGCTGTCCGGGACAGATTATCAGCCCCAGCATTTT; CDR3aa: CASSQGLSGTDYQPQHF; d_gene: TRBD1; j_gene: TRBJ1-5; len: 17; v_gene: TRBV4-1; abundance: -
CDR3nt: TGTGCCAGCAGCCCGGGACAGCGTCTTTCCTACGAGCAGTACTTC; CDR3aa: CASSPGQRLSYEQYF; d_gene: TRBD1; j_gene: TRBJ2-7; len: 15; v_gene: TRBV5-4; abundance: -
CDR3nt: TGTGCCAGCAGTTACGAGGGGGCCGATGGCTACACCTTC; CDR3aa: CASSYEGADGYTF; d_gene: TRBD1; j_gene: TRBJ1-2; len: 13; v_gene: TRBV6-5; abundance: -